The rows below give T cell receptor beta chains drawn from one sample of a study of shared T cell receptors in the human thymus. Here immunoSEQ multiplex PCR was the method, and the copy in TCRdb shows in-frame clones only, minus some. The data contain hundreds of thousands of clones, roughly 88% of them singletons. Separately, the same data were catalogued under a study of human thymus T cells.

Sequenced input: thymocytes. The receptors derive from a boy under two years old with a congenital heart defect. Each CDR3 is given with its conserved first and last residue. Each record gives: V gene, CDR3 length, J gene, CDR3 protein.

TRBV10-3,16,TRBJ2-2,CATRREGRELIGELFF
TRBV7-2,16,TRBJ2-3,CASSIGLPYSTDTQYF
TRBV6-5,15,-,CASSYREHEGYEQYF
TRBV7-9,13,TRBJ1-1,CASSSGQFEEAFF
TRBV27,14,TRBJ1-4,CASSFKGTNEKLFF
TRBV27,14,TRBJ2-7,CASSPRDREGEQYF
TRBV10-1,14,TRBJ2-3,CASSGGPSTDTQYF
TRBV6-1,14,TRBJ2-2,CASRWTGAPGELFF
TRBV15,15,TRBJ2-7,CATGTSGSRSYEQYF
TRBV11-2,15,TRBJ2-1,CASSWTSGGRDEQFF
TRBV5-8,17,TRBJ2-5,CASSLGQGTAFQETQYF
TRBV28,23,TRBJ1-2,CASSSHKGLGQGDNRGMGYGYTF
TRBV27,16,TRBJ2-2,CASRAPTSGSTGELFF
TRBV5-5,14,TRBJ2-7,CASRLALSSYEQYF
TRBV7-8,17,TRBJ2-7,CASSWALGGLSSYEQYF
TRBV9,16,TRBJ2-3,CASSARTSGGPSTQYF
TRBV30,14,TRBJ2-1,CAWKLAGVFNEQFF
TRBV5-4,17,TRBJ2-2,CASSLVAGGPSAGELFF
TRBV28,13,TRBJ2-5,CASSCGAVETQYF
TRBV28,14,TRBJ1-2,CASSLCPTVYGYTF
TRBV5-4,16,TRBJ2-5,CASSPGLARMQETQYF
TRBV29-1,11,TRBJ1-2,CSSSLPEGYSF
TRBV5-6,15,TRBJ1-1,CASSLDERGSTEAFF
TRBV28,17,TRBJ2-1,CASSPLQAGGPTWEQFF